Below are 9 T cell receptor beta chains sequenced from a single sample in a study of post-analysis software for immune sequencing data. Study findings and constraints: Patients had higher frequencies than controls of roughly five TRBV segments, including TRBV5-6, TRBV5-1 and TRBV20-1.

Sequencing libraries made from TCR beta cDNA carried unique molecular identifiers. TCRdb reprocessed the PCR reads via MiXCR and lists one record per CDR3 protein. The table records around 440,000 distinct CDR3 sequences, roughly 45% of them present only once. Their antigens remain unidentified. The sample was blood. These receptors were taken from a girl aged 10-17 years with multiple sclerosis.

This clonotype was picked up a small number of times. J is TRBJ2-3 and V is TRBV7-3; D gene ambiguous. The CDR3 totals 15 residues. The germline V and J ends were trimmed by 0 bases and 3 bases, with 10 bases remaining between them. The germline V gene has CDR1 SGHTA and CDR2 FQGTGA. CDR3 in amino acids: CASSLTLGWTDTQYF. For the CDR3, the DNA is TGTGCCAGCAGCTTAACGTTGGGGTGGACAGATACGCAGTATTTT.

The rearrangement joins TRBV7-2 to TRBJ2-7; D is unresolved. The germline V and J ends were trimmed by 6 bases and 6 bases, with 18 bases remaining between them. From germline, CDR1 is SGHTA and CDR2 FQGNSA. The CDR3 loop spans 14 amino acids. In DNA form, the CDR3 reads TGTGCCAGCAGTCAGGACCAGACCCTGGGCGAGCAGTACTTC. Amino acid sequence: CASSQDQTLGEQYF.

The rearrangement joins TRBV7-9 to TRBJ2-5; D is undetermined. The CDR3 is made up of 13 amino acids. The V end was cut by 5 bases, the J end by 2 bases, with 9 bases between. CDR1 and CDR2 from the germline V gene are SEHNR and FQNEAQ (reference sequence). The CDR3 region is CASSQDGQETQYF. The CDR3 DNA reads TGTGCCAGCAGCCAGGACGGTCAAGAGACCCAGTACTTC.

The CDR3 loop reads CASSYEGTGGNEQFF. CDR3 DNA: TGTGCCAGCAGTTACGAAGGGACAGGGGGCAATGAGCAGTTCTTC. The V gene is TRBV6-6, the J gene TRBJ2-1; 11 nucleotides agree with TRBD1. CDR1 MNHNY and CDR2 SVGAGI come from the germline V gene (reference sequence). Trimming at V came to 2 bases and at J to 6 bases, leaving 3 bases not matched to a gene. There are 15 residues in the CDR3.

This clonotype came up a few times. This chain joins TRBV28 and TRBJ2-7, with TRBD1 identical over 8 bases. This CDR3 is 14 amino acids long. V lost 7 bases and J lost 1; bases outside the gene matches: 6. Germline lookup yields CDR1 MDHEN and CDR2 SYDVKM. CDR3 amino acids: CASITGTGSYEQYF. The CDR3, as DNA: TGTGCCAGCATCACCGGGACAGGATCCTACGAGCAGTACTTC.

The chain is built from TRBV7-2 and TRBJ1-2; the match to TRBD1 covers 9 bases. Germline trimming cut 1 base from V and 9 bases from J; bases unmatched to any gene: 6. CDR3 length equals 14 residues. Germline loops: CDR1 SGHTA, CDR2 FQGNSA. The CDR3 sequence is CASSLGWTGESYTF. CDR3 DNA sequence: TGTGCCAGCAGCTTAGGATGGACAGGGGAAAGCTACACCTTC.

To note about this clonotype: Germline and junction disagree at one end, which may indicate a read error. The chain has TRBV12-3 or TRBV12-4 and TRBJ2-3, with 7 bases identical to TRBD1. The CDR3 loop spans 14 amino acids. The CDR3 nucleotides are TGTGCCGGCAGTTTAGGGACAGTTTCAGATACGCAGTATTTT. It yields the protein CAGSLGTVSDTQYF.

This clonotype was seen a few times. The CDR3 spells CSARARGRGRSYEQYF. The CDR3 DNA follows: TGCAGTGCTAGAGCCCGGGGGCGGGGGAGGTCGTACGAGCAGTACTTC. The V and J genes are TRBV20-1 and TRBJ2-7; weak D call: TRBD2 (7 bases). Trimming took off 1 base at V and 4 bases at J, with 20 bases between the two ends. CDR1 and CDR2 from the germline V gene are DFQATT and SNEGSKA (reference sequence). CDR3 length: 16 amino acids.

This clonotype has only a few counts. The chain carries TRBV7-8 and TRBJ2-7; D is ambiguous. The length of the CDR3 is 13 residues. V dropped 2 bases and J dropped 6 bases, with 11 bases sitting between them. The V gene's germline CDR1 is SGHVS and CDR2 FQNEAQ. CDR3 nucleotides: TGTGCCAGCAGCTTACCATTTCCGGGCGAGCAGTACTTC. Protein: CASSLPFPGEQYF. Based on the CDR3 plus reference TRBV7-8 and TRBJ2-7, the full variable domain is GAGVSQSPRYKVAKRGQDVALRCDPISGHVSLFWYQQALGQGPEFLTYFQNEAQLDKSGLPSDRFFAERPEGSVSTLKIQRTQQEDSAVYLCASSLPFPGEQYFGPGTRLTVT.